This TCR beta chain is drawn from a study of shared clonotypes between healthy human individuals. Assay: immunoSEQ multiplex PCR; the TCRdb copy retains only in-frame clones and omits some. Altogether more than 2,000,000 clones are present, around 90% being singletons, with the ten largest covering 0.13% to 0.15%. A remark on this clone: Its matching antigen is unknown. Other DNA sequences of this sample code for an identical CDR3.

Germline V CDR1 and CDR2: SGHNT, YYREEE (reference sequence). Trimming removed 0 bases at V and 0 bases at J, with 4 bases between. CDR3 length equals 15 residues. Overall study results and limits: Having only a few donors restricted how much genetic and exposure-history diversity was captured.

The sequence derives from a man aged 18 to 29 in good health. The rearrangement joins TRBV5-4 to TRBJ1-6; D not resolved. Sequences were obtained from naive CD4+ T cells sorted from blood. Subset specified: CD45RA+ positively selected. For the CDR3, the DNA is TGTGCCAGCAGCTTGGGCAGCTCCTATAATTCACCCCTCCACTTT. Protein sequence: CASSLGSSYNSPLHF.